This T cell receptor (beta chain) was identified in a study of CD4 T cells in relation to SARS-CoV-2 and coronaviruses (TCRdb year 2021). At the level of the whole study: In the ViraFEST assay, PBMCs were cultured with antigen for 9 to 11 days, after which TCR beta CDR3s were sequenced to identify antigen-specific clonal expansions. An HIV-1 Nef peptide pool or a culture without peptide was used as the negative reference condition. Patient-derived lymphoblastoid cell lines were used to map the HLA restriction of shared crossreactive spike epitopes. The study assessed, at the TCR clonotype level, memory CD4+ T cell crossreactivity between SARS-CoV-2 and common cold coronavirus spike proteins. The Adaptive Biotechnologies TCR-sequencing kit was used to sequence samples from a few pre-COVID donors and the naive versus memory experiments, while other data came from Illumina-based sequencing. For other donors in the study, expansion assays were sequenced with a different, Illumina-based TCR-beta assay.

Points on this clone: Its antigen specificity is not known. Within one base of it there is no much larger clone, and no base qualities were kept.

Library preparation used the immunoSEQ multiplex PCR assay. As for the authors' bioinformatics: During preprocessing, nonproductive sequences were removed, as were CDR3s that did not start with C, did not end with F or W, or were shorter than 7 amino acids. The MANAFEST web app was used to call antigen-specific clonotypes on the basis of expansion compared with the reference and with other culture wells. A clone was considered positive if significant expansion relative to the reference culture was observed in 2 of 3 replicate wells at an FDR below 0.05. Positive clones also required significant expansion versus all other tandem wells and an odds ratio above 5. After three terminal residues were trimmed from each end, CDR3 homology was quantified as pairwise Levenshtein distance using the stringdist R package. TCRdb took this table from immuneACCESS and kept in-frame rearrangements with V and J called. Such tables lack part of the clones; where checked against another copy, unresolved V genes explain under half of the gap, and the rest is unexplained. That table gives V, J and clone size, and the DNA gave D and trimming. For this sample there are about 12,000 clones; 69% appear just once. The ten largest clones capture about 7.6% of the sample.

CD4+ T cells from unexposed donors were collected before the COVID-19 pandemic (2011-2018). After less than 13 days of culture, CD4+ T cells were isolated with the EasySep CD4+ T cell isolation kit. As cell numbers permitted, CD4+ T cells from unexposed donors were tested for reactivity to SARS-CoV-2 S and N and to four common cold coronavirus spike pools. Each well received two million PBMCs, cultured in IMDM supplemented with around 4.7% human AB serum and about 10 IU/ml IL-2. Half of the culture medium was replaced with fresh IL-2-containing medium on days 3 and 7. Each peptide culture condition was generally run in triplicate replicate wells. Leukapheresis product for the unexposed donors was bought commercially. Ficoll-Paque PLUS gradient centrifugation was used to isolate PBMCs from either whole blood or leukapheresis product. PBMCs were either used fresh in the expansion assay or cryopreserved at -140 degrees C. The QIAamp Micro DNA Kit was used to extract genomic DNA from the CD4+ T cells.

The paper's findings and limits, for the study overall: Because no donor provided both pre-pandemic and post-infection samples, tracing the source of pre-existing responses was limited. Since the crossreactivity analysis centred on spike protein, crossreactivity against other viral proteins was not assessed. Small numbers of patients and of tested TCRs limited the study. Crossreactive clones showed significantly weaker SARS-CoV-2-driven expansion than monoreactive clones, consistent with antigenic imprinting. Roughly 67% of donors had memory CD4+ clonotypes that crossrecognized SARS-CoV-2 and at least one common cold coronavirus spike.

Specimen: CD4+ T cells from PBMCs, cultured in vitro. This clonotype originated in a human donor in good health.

The base sequence is TGTGCCAGCTCGGACAGCCCCCTCGGGGGCTACACCTTC. Translation gives CASSDSPLGGYTF. This chain is built from TRBV6-5 and TRBJ1-2; a tentative D match to TRBD1 spans 6 bases. From the cysteine up to the phenylalanine, the CDR3 has a length of 13 residues. Only CDR3 DNA is held: 39 bases, read in frame from base 1. In the germline V gene, CDR1 corresponds to MNHEY and CDR2 to SVGAGI. The junction carries 18 bases between V and J, which are trimmed by 8 bases and 8 bases respectively.